Presented here are 30 T cell receptor beta chains from one specimen sequenced in a study of CD8 T cells in ankylosing spondylitis. Using its own MiXCR run on the 5' RACE reads, TCRdb lists one record per CDR3 protein. The sample contains 150,000 to 200,000 distinct CDR3 sequences, around 16% of which appear only once. The sequencing sample was made of blood, either unsorted or a sorted T cell fraction (not recorded which). The receptors come from a male donor with ankylosing spondylitis or in good health (not recorded which).

V usage is TRBV5-1 and J usage is TRBJ1-1; maybe TRBD1 (6 bases). The V end lost 5 bases, the J end lost 3 bases, and 17 bases lay between the germline ends. The CDR3 contains 15 residues. Germline values: CDR1 SGHRS, CDR2 YFSETQ. CDR3 region: CASRRGAPADTEAFF. The CDR3, as DNA: TGCGCCAGCAGGCGGGGGGCGCCTGCCGACACTGAAGCTTTCTTT.

The chain combines TRBV5-5 with TRBJ1-2; no clear D. Germline values: CDR1 SGHKS, CDR2 YYEKEE (reference sequence). Trimming removed 0 bases from V and 2 bases from J, with 17 bases in between. This CDR3 is built from 17 residues. The CDR3 protein is CASSLAFPGIGNYGYTF. The CDR3 DNA reads as TGTGCCAGCAGCTTGGCGTTCCCGGGGATCGGGAACTATGGCTACACCTTC. Based on the CDR3 plus reference TRBV5-5 and TRBJ1-2, the full variable domain is DAGVTQSPTHLIKTRGQQVTLRCSPISGHKSVSWYQQVLGQGPQFIFQYYEKEERGRGNFPDRFSARQFPNYSSELNVNALLLGDSALYLCASSLAFPGIGNYGYTFGSGTRLTVV.

This clonotype appeared many times. The rearrangement joins TRBV12-3 or TRBV12-4 to TRBJ2-7; TRBD2 matches 8 bases. Trimming cost V 7 bases and J 0 bases; bases outside gene matches: 5. The CDR3 length is 14 residues. The CDR3 spells CASKEREHSYEQYF. In DNA, the CDR3 is TGTGCCAGCAAGGAGCGGGAGCACTCCTACGAGCAGTACTTC.

This clonotype was recorded at least ten times. The V call is TRBV5-1, the J call TRBJ2-2; no reliable D call. V lost 6 bases and J lost 0, with 9 bases in between. The CDR3 is made up of 14 amino acids. Germline V CDR1 and CDR2: SGHRS, YFSETQ. In DNA, the CDR3 is TGCGCCAGCACGCTAAGCGCGAACACCGGGGAGCTGTTTTTT. Its translation is CASTLSANTGELFF.

This clonotype was found many times. The chain recombines TRBV28 with TRBJ1-5; no clear D gene. From germline, CDR1 is MDHEN and CDR2 SYDVKM. The CDR3 has 14 amino acids. V was cut by 2 bases and J by 3 bases, with 8 bases left in between. The CDR3 spells CASSLKRDNQPQHF. For the CDR3, the DNA is TGTGCCAGCAGTTTAAAACGGGACAATCAGCCCCAGCATTTT.

V and J are TRBV3-1 and TRBJ2-7; TRBD1 aligns across 7 bases. CDR1 and CDR2 from the germline V gene are LGHDT and YNNKEL (reference sequence). There are 14 residues in the CDR3. V trimming: 2 bases; J trimming: 2 bases; junction bases outside the gene matches: 3. The CDR3 sequence is CASSQPGTAYEQYF. DNA for the CDR3: TGTGCCAGCAGCCAACCCGGGACAGCCTACGAGCAGTACTTC.

This clonotype was found many times. This chain uses TRBV20-1 with TRBJ2-1; 12 bases align to TRBD2. Germline trimming cut 5 bases from V and 10 bases from J; bases unmatched to any gene: 12. This CDR3 is 15 amino acids long. The germline V gene has CDR1 DFQATT and CDR2 SNEGSKA (reference sequence). The CDR3 here is CSASRLAGVLGEQFF. CDR3 bases: TGCAGTGCTTCTAGACTAGCGGGAGTGCTAGGCGAGCAGTTCTTC.

This clonotype was observed many times. The chain employs TRBV5-1 and TRBJ2-7, with a weak D call TRBD2 (5 bases). V was clipped by 4 bases and J by 3 bases, with 14 bases between them. The CDR3 length is 14 residues. Germline lookup yields CDR1 SGHRS and CDR2 YFSETQ. The DNA for the CDR3 is TGCGCCAGCAGCGTGGGCGGGCTAAACTACGAGCAGTACTTC. Translated: CASSVGGLNYEQYF.

This clonotype was detected a few times. The rearrangement uses TRBV7-9 and TRBJ2-7, with D perhaps TRBD1 (5 bases). This CDR3 has 13 residues. CDR1 is SEHNR and CDR2 is FQNEAQ in the germline V gene (reference sequence). Trimming stripped 5 bases from V and 1 base from J, with 9 bases between. CDR3 sequence reads: CASSPTVSYEQYF. The CDR3 nucleotides are TGTGCCAGCAGCCCGACAGTTTCCTACGAGCAGTACTTC.

This clonotype appeared many times. The V and J genes are TRBV28 and TRBJ2-7; 7 nucleotides align to TRBD1. The CDR3 covers 15 residues. The ends lost 5 bases at V and 6 bases at J; junction bases unmatched: 13. Germline V gene data show CDR1 as MDHEN and CDR2 as SYDVKM. The CDR3 here is CASSLTGTAMIEQYF. The CDR3 coding sequence is TGTGCCAGCAGTCTTACCGGGACAGCAATGATCGAGCAGTACTTC.

This clonotype was observed many times. The V gene is TRBV6-2 or TRBV6-3, the J gene TRBJ2-4; TRBD2 might be the D (6 bases). Germline V gene sequence: CDR1 MNHEY, CDR2 SVGEGT. The length of the CDR3 is 18 residues. Trimming removed 0 bases at V and 1 base at J, with 16 bases between. CDR3: CASSYSISGAFAKNIQYF. The CDR3 bases are TGTGCCAGCAGTTACTCTATTTCGGGAGCTTTTGCCAAAAACATTCAGTACTTC.

This clonotype was observed a few times. The chain uses TRBV24-1 and TRBJ1-2; 8 positions agree with TRBD1. With V trimmed by 2 bases and J by 0 bases, 7 bases remained unmatched. Germline loops: CDR1 KGHDR, CDR2 SFDVKD. There are 17 residues in the CDR3. This chain's CDR3 is CATSDYRTGQTNYGYTF. CDR3 bases: TGTGCCACCAGTGATTACCGGACAGGGCAAACTAACTATGGCTACACCTTC.

This chain links TRBV21-1 with TRBJ2-5; the table's D call, TRBD1, was not checked against the DNA. TRBV21-1 is flagged as a pseudogene. The CDR3 has 14 amino acids. CDR3 loop: CASSNRTRRETQYF. For the CDR3, the DNA is TGTGCCAGCAGCAATCGTACCCGGCGGGAGACCCAGTACTTC.

V is TRBV6-5 and J is TRBJ1-1, with 8 bases that match TRBD1. This CDR3 is built from 15 residues. Looked up from germline, CDR1 is MNHEY and CDR2 is SVGAGI. Trimming at V came to 6 bases and at J to 4 bases, leaving 10 bases not matched to a gene. The CDR3: CASSSDRGGSTEAFF. The CDR3 DNA reads as TGTGCCAGCAGCTCAGACAGGGGAGGCAGCACTGAAGCTTTCTTT.

At least ten counts were recorded for this clonotype. The V call is TRBV20-1, the J call TRBJ2-1, with 11 bases matching TRBD2. The CDR3 is made up of 13 amino acids. Germline V gives CDR1 DFQATT, CDR2 SNEGSKA (reference sequence). Trimming removed 6 bases from V and 9 bases from J; junction bases left unmatched: 7. The CDR3 bases are TGCAGTGCAGGTAGCGGGAGGGGTGGTGAGCAGTTCTTC. Its translation: CSAGSGRGGEQFF.

The chain carries TRBV7-2 and TRBJ2-5; 9 nucleotides align to TRBD2. The ends lost 1 base at V and 9 bases at J; junction bases unmatched: 15. Germline V gene lookup returns CDR1 SGHTA and CDR2 FQGNSA. The CDR3 is made up of 17 amino acids. The CDR3 DNA sequence: TGTGCCAGCAGCTTAGTAGTAACATTAGCGGGAGTCCGTCCCCAGTACTTC. It specifies CASSLVVTLAGVRPQYF.

This clonotype was counted ten times or more. The chain joins TRBV29-1 to TRBJ2-7; TRBD1 or TRBD2 may be the D gene (5 bases each). There are 13 residues in the CDR3. Germline V gene lookup returns CDR1 SQVTM and CDR2 ANQGSEA. V was cut by 4 bases and J by 4 bases, with 14 bases left in between. The CDR3 DNA reads as TGCAGCGTTGCCATCGCCGGGGCGTACGAGCAGTACTTC. This gives the protein CSVAIAGAYEQYF.

The chain joins TRBV18 to TRBJ1-2; D is ambiguous. There are 13 residues in the CDR3. CDR1 and CDR2 (germline): KGHSH, LQKENI. The V end was cut by 3 bases, the J end by 3 bases, with 8 bases between. The CDR3 loop reads CASSPRSDYGYTF. CDR3 nucleotide sequence: TGTGCCAGCTCACCCAGGTCCGACTATGGCTACACCTTC.

The V and J genes are TRBV7-3 and TRBJ2-5; perhaps TRBD2 as D (5 bases). CDR1 is SGHTA and CDR2 is FQGTGA in the germline V gene. Trimming stripped 1 base from V and 1 base from J, with 13 bases between. The CDR3 covers 16 residues. Here the CDR3 reads CASSLRPRGSQETQYF. CDR3 DNA: TGTGCCAGCAGCTTAAGACCCCGGGGATCCCAAGAGACCCAGTACTTC.

This clonotype appeared many times. The CDR3 sequence: CASSRDYSSYNEQFF. The DNA of the CDR3 is TGTGCCAGCAGCCGAGACTACAGCTCCTACAATGAGCAGTTCTTC. This sequence joins TRBV12-3 or TRBV12-4 and TRBJ2-1; D might be TRBD2 (5 bases). The V gene lost 6 bases and the J gene lost 0 bases, with 12 bases spanning the gap. The CDR3 spans 15 residues.

At least ten counts were recorded for this clonotype. This rearrangement joins TRBV28 to TRBJ1-5, with a weak D call TRBD1 (5 bases). Trimming took 3 bases from V and 7 from J, leaving 13 bases between them. The CDR3 has 14 residues. Germline loops: CDR1 MDHEN, CDR2 SYDVKM. CDR3: CASSLGGTSQPQHF. The CDR3 DNA sequence: TGTGCCAGCAGTTTGGGGGGTACATCCCAGCCCCAGCATTTT. The full variable domain, in which reference TRBV28 and TRBJ1-5 provide the parts outside the CDR3, is DVKVTQSSRYLVKRTGEKVFLECVQDMDHENMFWYRQDPGLGLRLIYFSYDVKMKEKGDIPEGYSVSREKKERFSLILESASTNQTSMYLCASSLGGTSQPQHFGDGTRLSIL.

At least ten counts were recorded for this clonotype. The rearrangement uses TRBV5-1 and TRBJ1-6; 8 positions agree with TRBD1. Unmatched junction bases numbered 2, after V lost 0 bases and J lost 0 bases. The CDR3 consists of 17 residues. CDR1 is SGHRS and CDR2 is YFSETQ in the germline V gene. The CDR3: CASSLGQGASYNSPLHF. In nucleotides, the CDR3 is TGCGCCAGCAGCTTGGGGCAGGGGGCCTCCTATAATTCACCCCTCCACTTT.

This clonotype was picked up a small number of times. The chain is built from TRBV7-7 and TRBJ2-3, with D hard to call. Trimming took 1 base from V and 4 from J, leaving 15 bases between them. Germline values: CDR1 SSHAT, CDR2 FNYEAQ (reference sequence). This CDR3 comprises 16 residues. The CDR3 nucleotides read TGTGCCAGCAGCTTAGGTACACTTGAAGGGTCAGATACGCAGTATTTT. Translation gives CASSLGTLEGSDTQYF. Together with reference TRBV7-7 and TRBJ2-3, the CDR3 gives the full variable domain: GAGVSQSPRYKVTKRGQDVTLRCDPISSHATLYWYQQALGQGPEFLTYFNYEAQPDKSGLPSDRFSAERPEGSISTLTIQRTEQRDSAMYRCASSLGTLEGSDTQYFGPGTRLTVL.

The chain joins TRBV4-1 to TRBJ2-2; 8 positions match TRBD2. With 5 bases clipped from V and 6 bases from J, the junction kept 5 bases outside the gene matches. The CDR3 extends over 14 amino acids. Germline assignment: CDR1 MGHRA and CDR2 YSYEKL. The CDR3 protein is CASSSRLAPGELFF. CDR3 DNA: TGCGCCAGCAGCTCCCGACTAGCGCCCGGGGAGCTGTTTTTT.

The J gene is TRBJ1-1, the V gene TRBV6-6, with 7 bases fitting TRBD1. CDR1 is MNHNY and CDR2 is SVGAGI in the germline V gene (reference sequence). The CDR3 runs 14 residues. Germline trimming cut 4 bases from V and 5 bases from J; bases unmatched to any gene: 7. The CDR3 DNA reads TGTGCCAGCAGTTTTGGGACAGAGGGAACTGAAGCTTTCTTT. Its protein is CASSFGTEGTEAFF.

This clonotype has a handful of counts. This chain joins TRBV3-1 and TRBJ2-1; D is perhaps TRBD2 (6 bases). V lost 0 bases, J lost 9 bases, and 12 bases lay in between. CDR1 LGHDT and CDR2 YNNKEL come from the germline V gene (reference sequence). CDR3 length: 14 amino acids. This chain's CDR3 is CASSQDRDFGEQFF. For the CDR3, the DNA is TGTGCCAGCAGCCAAGACCGGGACTTCGGTGAGCAGTTCTTC.

The chain uses TRBV25-1 and TRBJ2-3; 11 bases agree with TRBD1. CDR1 is MGHDK and CDR2 is SYGVNS in the germline V gene. J gave up 0 bases and V 6 bases, and 2 bases lay outside the gene matches. The CDR3 has 15 amino acids. CDR3 nucleotides: TGTGCCAGCAGGGGGACAGGGGGAAGCACAGATACGCAGTATTTT. Encoded protein: CASRGTGGSTDTQYF.

This clonotype was found a few times. The chain joins TRBV29-1 to TRBJ1-1, with D possibly matching TRBD1 (6 bases). Trimming pared 7 bases from V and 0 bases from J, leaving 12 bases between. Looked up from germline, CDR1 is SQVTM and CDR2 is ANQGSEA. The CDR3 runs 13 residues. CDR3 in amino acids: CSGEGHMNTEAFF. CDR3 coding DNA: TGCAGCGGGGAGGGACACATGAACACTGAAGCTTTCTTT. Combining the CDR3 with reference TRBV29-1 and TRBJ1-1 gives the whole variable domain SAVISQKPSRDICQRGTSLTIQCQVDSQVTMMFWYRQQPGQSLTLIATANQGSEATYESGFVIDKFPISRPNLTFSTLTVSNMSPEDSSIYLCSGEGHMNTEAFFGQGTRLTVV.

This clonotype came up many times. The chain is built from TRBV5-5 and TRBJ1-5; D is unclear. The CDR3 totals 15 residues. Trimming took off 0 bases at V and 2 bases at J, with 9 bases between the two ends. CDR1 is SGHKS and CDR2 is YYEKEE in the germline V gene (reference sequence). The CDR3 nucleotides are TGTGCCAGCAGCTTGGAATGGCTGGGCAATCAGCCCCAGCATTTT. It codes for CASSLEWLGNQPQHF.

This clonotype was detected many times. The J gene is TRBJ2-3, the V gene TRBV5-1; 15 bases align to TRBD2. The CDR3 sequence is 16 residues long. The ends lost 3 bases at V and 5 bases at J; junction bases unmatched: 4. Germline V gives CDR1 SGHRS, CDR2 YFSETQ. The CDR3 sequence is CASSSGTSGRKDTQYF. The CDR3 DNA sequence: TGCGCCAGCAGCTCCGGGACTAGCGGGAGGAAAGATACGCAGTATTTT.